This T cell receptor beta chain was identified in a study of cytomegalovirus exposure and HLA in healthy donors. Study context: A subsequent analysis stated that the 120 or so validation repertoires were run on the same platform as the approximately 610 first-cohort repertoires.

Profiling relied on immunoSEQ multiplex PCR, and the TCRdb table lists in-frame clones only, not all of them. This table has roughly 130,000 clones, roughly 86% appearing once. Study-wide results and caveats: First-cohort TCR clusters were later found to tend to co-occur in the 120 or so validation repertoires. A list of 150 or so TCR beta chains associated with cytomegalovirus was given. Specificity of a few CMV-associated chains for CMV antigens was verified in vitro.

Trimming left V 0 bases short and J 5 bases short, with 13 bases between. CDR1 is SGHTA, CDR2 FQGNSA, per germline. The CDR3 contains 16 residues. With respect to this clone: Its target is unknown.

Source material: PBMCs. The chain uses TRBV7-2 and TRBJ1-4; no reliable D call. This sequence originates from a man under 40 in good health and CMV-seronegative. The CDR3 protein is CASSLAPDIANEKLFF. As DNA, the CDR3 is TGTGCCAGCAGCTTAGCCCCTGACATTGCGAATGAAAAACTGTTTTTT.